The next 11 T cell receptor beta chains were all read from a single sample in a study of cytomegalovirus exposure and HLA in healthy donors. Researchers ran the PCR with 60 Vbeta and 13 Jbeta primers. Libraries were prepared by immunoSEQ multiplex PCR; TCRdb keeps only in-frame clonotypes and omits some of them. This sample has around 100,000 clones; around 80% occur once, and the top ten carry 5% to 6.5%. Source material: PBMCs. All receptors come from a woman under 30 in good health and CMV-seropositive.

The rearrangement uses TRBV6-5 and TRBJ2-2, with D unclear. The germline gives CDR1 MNHEY, CDR2 SVGAGI. The CDR3 has 16 amino acids. V was pared by 4 bases and J by 4 bases, with 16 bases between. CDR3 nucleotide sequence: TGTGCCAGCAGTTCCACCCCGGAGCTACGCACCGGGGAGCTGTTTTTT. As protein: CASSSTPELRTGELFF.

The sample holds one count of this clone. The V call is TRBV9, the J call TRBJ2-5; 10 bases map to TRBD2. CDR3 length equals 15 residues. Germline V gene lookup returns CDR1 SGDLS and CDR2 YYNGEE. Trimming at V came to 4 bases and at J to 5 bases, leaving 8 bases not matched to a gene. CDR3 amino acids: CASSTISGGRETQYF. The CDR3 DNA sequence: TGTGCCAGCAGCACGATTAGCGGGGGGAGGGAGACCCAGTACTTC.

The chain employs TRBV2 and TRBJ1-3; 7 bases map to TRBD1. The junction had 7 bases not matched to a gene; V was cut back by 4 bases and J by 4 bases. CDR1 is SNHLY and CDR2 is FYNNEI in the germline V gene. This CDR3 region has 15 residues. CDR3 residues: CASSAQTGWGNTIYF. CDR3 DNA sequence: TGTGCCAGCAGTGCCCAGACAGGGTGGGGAAACACCATATATTTT.

The chain has TRBV28 and TRBJ2-3; D may be TRBD2 (5 bases). The CDR3 totals 13 residues. Between the trimmed V and J ends, which lost 7 bases and 2 bases, there was a span of 10 bases. Looked up from germline, CDR1 is MDHEN and CDR2 is SYDVKM. The CDR3 DNA reads as TGTGCCAGCACGAGGAGGAACACAGATACGCAGTATTTT. It is translated as CASTRRNTDTQYF. Complete variable domain (other parts from reference TRBV28 and TRBJ2-3): DVKVTQSSRYLVKRTGEKVFLECVQDMDHENMFWYRQDPGLGLRLIYFSYDVKMKEKGDIPEGYSVSREKKERFSLILESASTNQTSMYLCASTRRNTDTQYFGPGTRLTVL.

The chain uses TRBV30 and TRBJ2-3; D is uncertain. The CDR3 has 12 amino acids. In germline, CDR1 is GTSNPN, CDR2 SVGIG (reference sequence). The ends were cut back, 3 bases at V and 0 bases at J, with 4 bases in the middle. CDR3: CAWSGSTDTQYF. CDR3 nucleotide sequence: TGTGCCTGGAGCGGGAGCACAGATACGCAGTATTTT.

The gene calls are TRBV5-1 and TRBJ1-1; tentatively, D is TRBD1 (6 bases). CDR1 SGHRS and CDR2 YFSETQ come from the germline V gene. The germline V and J ends were trimmed by 0 bases and 1 base, with 7 bases remaining between them. This CDR3 comprises 14 residues. The CDR3 region is CASSLGGRNTEAFF. The DNA of the CDR3 is TGCGCCAGCAGCTTGGGGGGGCGGAACACTGAAGCTTTCTTT.

This clone was recorded once. The chain uses TRBV2 and TRBJ2-5, with TRBD1 as a possible D gene (5 bases). In germline, CDR1 is SNHLY, CDR2 FYNNEI. V lost 8 bases, J lost 1 base, and 8 bases lay in between. The length of the CDR3 is 12 residues. CDR3 DNA: TGTGCCAGCCGGACATCCCAAGAGACCCAGTACTTC. Encoded protein: CASRTSQETQYF.

V is TRBV30 and J is TRBJ1-2, with 7 bases matching TRBD1. The junction had 10 bases not matched to a gene; V was cut back by 8 bases and J by 7 bases. The CDR3 totals 12 residues. Germline V CDR1 and CDR2: GTSNPN, SVGIG (reference sequence). CDR3 sequence reads: CATRQGAFGYTF. The CDR3 DNA sequence: TGTGCCACGCGACAGGGTGCGTTTGGCTACACCTTC.

This rearrangement joins TRBV6-1 to TRBJ2-3, with D maybe TRBD2 (6 bases). Germline V gene data show CDR1 as MNHNS and CDR2 as SASEGT. The CDR3 has 15 amino acids. The germline V and J ends were trimmed by 8 bases and 2 bases, with 17 bases remaining between them. The CDR3 spells CASGSAGIYTDTQYF. The CDR3 nucleotides are TGTGCCAGCGGGTCGGCGGGAATCTACACAGATACGCAGTATTTT.

The J gene is TRBJ2-7, the V gene TRBV6-1, with D maybe TRBD2 (6 bases). The CDR3 loop spans 14 amino acids. Germline loops: CDR1 MNHNS, CDR2 SASEGT. V lost 6 bases and J 6 bases, leaving 18 bases between the germline ends. The CDR3 bases are TGTGCCAGCAGGCCCCCGGGACTGACATCCGAGCAGTACTTC. This translates into CASRPPGLTSEQYF.

The chain couples TRBV9 to TRBJ1-1, with D perhaps TRBD1 (5 bases). There are 16 residues in the CDR3. Looked up from germline, CDR1 is SGDLS and CDR2 is YYNGEE. V was shortened by 0 bases and J by 1 base, with 13 bases between the two germline ends. This chain's CDR3 is CASSVAELGGNTEAFF. CDR3 in DNA: TGTGCCAGCAGCGTAGCCGAGCTCGGGGGGAACACTGAAGCTTTCTTT. Variable domain in full (rest from reference TRBV9 and TRBJ1-1): DSGVTQTPKHLITATGQRVTLRCSPRSGDLSVYWYQQSLDQGLQFLIQYYNGEERAKGNILERFSAQQFPDLHSELNLSSLELGDSALYFCASSVAELGGNTEAFFGQGTRLTVV.